The 8 T cell receptor beta chains reported below all come from one sample, sequenced in a study of OX40 agonist ivuxolimab in advanced cancers. Assay: immunoSEQ multiplex PCR; the TCRdb copy retains only in-frame clones and omits some. The sample contains tens of thousands of clones, about 83% of which appear only once. This sample comprised CD4+ or CD8+ T cells sorted from blood, obtained in a trial of the OX40 agonist ivuxolimab. These receptors all stem from an adult with an advanced solid tumor such as melanoma, head and neck, liver or kidney cancer.

The chain couples TRBV6-1 to TRBJ2-1; 8 bases are a match to TRBD1. CDR1 and CDR2 (germline): MNHNS, SASEGT. J lost 4 bases, V lost 6 bases, and 8 bases had no gene match. The CDR3 has 15 residues. CDR3 sequence (DNA): TGTGCCAGCAGCCCCAAGAGGACAGGGTACAATGAGCAGTTCTTC. Residues: CASSPKRTGYNEQFF.

The J gene is TRBJ2-3, the V gene TRBV2; TRBD1 matches at 8 bases. The V gene's germline CDR1 is SNHLY and CDR2 FYNNEI. The CDR3 has 14 residues. Trimming took 10 bases from V and 3 from J; bases not matched to a gene: 9. The CDR3 DNA sequence: TGTGCCACCCAGGGGGCTGGAAGGACAGATACGCAGTATTTT. Translating gives CATQGAGRTDTQYF.

V gene TRBV5-1 combines with J gene TRBJ2-5, with TRBD2 matching 11 bases. Trimming removed 3 bases from V and 4 bases from J; junction bases left unmatched: 11. Germline CDR1 SGHRS, CDR2 YFSETQ. This CDR3 region has 17 residues. CDR3 protein: CASSSLTSGTRGETQYF. DNA for the CDR3: TGCGCCAGCAGCTCCTTGACTAGCGGGACACGGGGAGAGACCCAGTACTTC.

The chain combines TRBV5-5 with TRBJ2-7; D ambiguous. The V gene lost 0 bases and the J gene lost 0 bases, with 4 bases spanning the gap. Germline V CDR1 and CDR2: SGHKS, YYEKEE (reference sequence). The CDR3 totals 13 residues. In DNA, the CDR3 is TGTGCCAGCAGCTTGGCCCACTCCTACGAGCAGTACTTC. It is translated as CASSLAHSYEQYF.

The chain employs TRBV4-1 and TRBJ2-4, with 8 bases aligning to TRBD2. CDR1 and CDR2 from the germline V gene are MGHRA and YSYEKL. The length of the CDR3 is 14 residues. Trimming took 3 bases from V and 9 from J; bases not matched to a gene: 7. The DNA of the CDR3 is TGCGCCAGCAGCCAGGACGGACTAGCCGGCATTCAGTACTTC. Encoded protein: CASSQDGLAGIQYF.

J is TRBJ2-3 and V is TRBV5-8; perhaps D is TRBD1 or TRBD2 (6 bases each). The CDR3 totals 16 residues. The V end was cut by 5 bases, the J end by 2 bases, with 18 bases between. Germline CDR1 reads SGHTS; CDR2 reads YDEGEE. This CDR3 is CASSLGDTRDTDTQYF. The CDR3 DNA follows: TGTGCCAGCAGTTTAGGGGACACGCGGGACACAGATACGCAGTATTTT.

The rearrangement uses TRBV18 and TRBJ1-4; 9 bases agree with TRBD1. Germline V gene data show CDR1 as KGHSH and CDR2 as LQKENI. CDR3 size: 16 residues. Trimming took 3 bases from V and 8 from J; bases not matched to a gene: 10. CDR3 in amino acids: CASSPGPYRGREKLFF. DNA for the CDR3: TGTGCCAGCTCACCCGGACCTTACAGGGGGCGCGAAAAACTGTTTTTT.

The genes are TRBV5-1 and TRBJ2-1, with TRBD2 identical over 9 bases. The CDR3 runs to 15 residues. Germline V lookup: CDR1 SGHRS, CDR2 YFSETQ. The trim removed 2 bases at V and 7 bases at J, leaving 7 bases unmatched. CDR3 sequence: CASSFFSGSSNEQFF. Here the CDR3 DNA reads TGCGCCAGCAGCTTTTTTAGCGGGAGTTCTAATGAGCAGTTCTTC. Looking up the rest from reference TRBV5-1 and TRBJ2-1 gives the full variable domain: KAGVTQTPRYLIKTRGQQVTLSCSPISGHRSVSWYQQTPGQGLQFLFEYFSETQRNKGNFPGRFSGRQFSNSRSEMNVSTLELGDSALYLCASSFFSGSSNEQFFGPGTRLTVL.